The source of this TCR beta chain is a study of T-cell reconstitution after alpha-beta-depleted transplantation in children. This clonotype was detected only a few times. V was shortened by 6 bases and J by 1 base, with 15 bases between the two germline ends. This CDR3 has 15 amino acids. Per the germline V gene, CDR1 is ENHRY and CDR2 is SYGVKD. Preparation of the TCRbeta library involved a method that used unique molecular identifiers. TCRdb processed the PCR reads anew with MiXCR; each CDR3 protein has one entry. The data show approximately 400,000 distinct CDR3 sequences, about a tenth seen once. The sequences come from PBMCs from the stem cell graft donor, collected from the stem cell graft. The TCR was taken from a human donor who donated a stem cell graft to a child with acute myeloid leukemia. The genes are TRBV10-3 and TRBJ1-2; D is perhaps TRBD1 (6 bases). The CDR3 DNA sequence: TGTGCCATCAGCGGCCGGGACAAGGATAACTATGGCTACACCTTC. This translates into CAISGRDKDNYGYTF.